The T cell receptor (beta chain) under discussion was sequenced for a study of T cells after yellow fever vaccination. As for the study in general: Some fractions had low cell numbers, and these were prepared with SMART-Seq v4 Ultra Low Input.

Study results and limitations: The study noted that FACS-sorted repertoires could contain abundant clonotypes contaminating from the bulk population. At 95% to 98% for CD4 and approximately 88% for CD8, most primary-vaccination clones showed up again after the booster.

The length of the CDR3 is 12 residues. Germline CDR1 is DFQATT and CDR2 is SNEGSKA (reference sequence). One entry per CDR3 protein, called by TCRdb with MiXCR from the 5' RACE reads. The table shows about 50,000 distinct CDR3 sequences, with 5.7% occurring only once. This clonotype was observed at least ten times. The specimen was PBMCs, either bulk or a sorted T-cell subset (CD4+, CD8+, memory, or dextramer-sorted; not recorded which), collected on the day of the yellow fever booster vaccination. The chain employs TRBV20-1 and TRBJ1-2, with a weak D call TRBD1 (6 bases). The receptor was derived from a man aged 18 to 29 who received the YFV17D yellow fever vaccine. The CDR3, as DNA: TGCAGCGCTCAGGGGAGGGTAGGGGGCTACACCTTC. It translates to CSAQGRVGGYTF.